The following is a T cell receptor (beta chain) sequence with its context. The data were obtained in a study of blood T cell repertoires in COVID-19. The table came from immunoSEQ multiplex PCR; TCRdb's copy has only in-frame clones and leaves some out. The table lists some 80,000 clones, 79% of them singletons, with about 5% in the top ten. This CDR3 region has 17 residues. V shed 6 bases and J 2 bases; nucleotides not matched to a gene: 10. Germline CDR1 SGHAT, CDR2 FQNNGV. Sequenced: peripheral blood. The clonotype originates from a woman of 80 years or more with active or convalescent COVID-19. The chain uses TRBV11-2 and TRBJ2-3; 11 bases fit TRBD2. This CDR3 is CASRRGSGRGFTDTQYF. The DNA for the CDR3 is TGTGCCAGCAGGAGGGGTAGCGGGAGGGGGTTCACAGATACGCAGTATTTT. The full variable domain, completed using reference TRBV11-2 and TRBJ2-3, is EAGVAQSPRYKIIEKRQSVAFWCNPISGHATLYWYQQILGQGPKLLIQFQNNGVVDDSQLPKDRFSAERLKGVDSTLKIQPAKLEDSAVYLCASRRGSGRGFTDTQYFGPGTRLTVL.